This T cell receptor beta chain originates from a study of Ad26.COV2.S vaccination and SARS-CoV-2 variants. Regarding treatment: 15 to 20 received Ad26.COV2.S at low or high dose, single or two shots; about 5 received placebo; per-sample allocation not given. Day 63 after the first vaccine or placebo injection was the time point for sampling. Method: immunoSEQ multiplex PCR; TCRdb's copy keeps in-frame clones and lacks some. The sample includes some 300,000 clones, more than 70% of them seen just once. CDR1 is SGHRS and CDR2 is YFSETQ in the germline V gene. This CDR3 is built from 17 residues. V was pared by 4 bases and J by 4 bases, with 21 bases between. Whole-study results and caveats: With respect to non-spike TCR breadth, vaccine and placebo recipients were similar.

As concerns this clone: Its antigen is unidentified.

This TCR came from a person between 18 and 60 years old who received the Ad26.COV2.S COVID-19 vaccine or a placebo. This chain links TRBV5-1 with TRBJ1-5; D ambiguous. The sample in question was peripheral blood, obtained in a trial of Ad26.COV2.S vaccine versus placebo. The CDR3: CASSEPPRRARNQPQHF. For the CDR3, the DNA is TGCGCCAGCAGCGAACCACCTAGAAGGGCCCGAAATCAGCCCCAGCATTTT. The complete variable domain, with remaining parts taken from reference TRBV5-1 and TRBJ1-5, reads KAGVTQTPRYLIKTRGQQVTLSCSPISGHRSVSWYQQTPGQGLQFLFEYFSETQRNKGNFPGRFSGRQFSNSRSEMNVSTLELGDSALYLCASSEPPRRARNQPQHFGDGTRLSIL.